The rows below give T cell receptor beta chains drawn from one sample of a study of post-analysis software for immune sequencing data. A single record per CDR3 protein comes from TCRdb applying MiXCR to the PCR reads. The table shows 800,000 to 950,000 distinct CDR3 sequences, with 53% occurring only once. Specimen: blood. Receptors originate from a girl between 10 and 17 years old with multiple sclerosis. Both conserved end residues are part of each CDR3. D genes are given only for firm matches. Expanded clones are given a class, and other clones once, few, many or no size at all.

v_call: TRBV6-6
clone_size: -
j_call: TRBJ2-7
d_call: -
cdr3_aa: CAIGQAVVQYF
cdr3_nt: TGTGCAATTGGGCAGGCCGTGGTTCAGTACTTC

v_call: TRBV20-1
clone_size: -
j_call: TRBJ2-1
d_call: TRBD2
cdr3_aa: CSARLEGRGLATPSYNEQFF
cdr3_nt: TGCAGTGCTAGACTTGAGGGGCGGGGACTAGCGACCCCCTCCTACAATGAGCAGTTCTTC

v_call: TRBV18
clone_size: -
j_call: TRBJ2-1
d_call: -
cdr3_aa: CASSHQPGQYNKQFF
cdr3_nt: TGTGCCAGCTCCCACCAGCCGGGACAATACAATAAGCAGTTCTTC

v_call: TRBV10-3
clone_size: -
j_call: TRBJ1-2
d_call: -
cdr3_aa: CAISEERGHGYTF
cdr3_nt: TGTGCCATCAGTGAGGAGAGGGGACATGGCTACACCTTC

v_call: TRBV7-2
clone_size: -
j_call: TRBJ2-7
d_call: TRBD2
cdr3_aa: CASSQTSGPYNEQYF
cdr3_nt: TGTGCCAGCAGCCAGACTAGCGGGCCATACAATGAGCAGTACTTC

v_call: TRBV12-3/TRBV12-4
clone_size: -
j_call: TRBJ1-2
d_call: -
cdr3_aa: CASSSDRTYGYTF
cdr3_nt: TGTGCCAGCAGTTCCGACAGAACATATGGCTACACCTTC

v_call: TRBV11-2
clone_size: -
j_call: TRBJ2-7
d_call: TRBD2
cdr3_aa: CASSFTSGGTYEQYF
cdr3_nt: TGTGCCAGCAGCTTCACTAGCGGGGGGACCTACGAGCAGTACTTC

v_call: TRBV19
clone_size: few
j_call: TRBJ1-5
d_call: -
cdr3_aa: CASREGHRNQPQHF
cdr3_nt: TGTGCCAGTCGCGAAGGACACCGCAATCAGCCCCAGCATTTT

v_call: TRBV7-3
clone_size: -
j_call: TRBJ2-1
d_call: TRBD2
cdr3_aa: CASSQRQSGINEQFF
cdr3_nt: TGTGCCAGCAGCCAGAGACAGAGCGGGATCAATGAGCAGTTCTTC

v_call: TRBV7-9
clone_size: -
j_call: TRBJ2-1
d_call: -
cdr3_aa: CASSSDSYNEQFF
cdr3_nt: TGTGCCAGCAGTTCTGACAGCTACAATGAGCAGTTCTTC

v_call: TRBV20-1
clone_size: -
j_call: TRBJ2-2
d_call: -
cdr3_aa: CSARLRDTGELFF
cdr3_nt: TGCAGTGCCCGCCTTCGAGACACCGGGGAGCTGTTTTTT

v_call: TRBV10-3
clone_size: -
j_call: TRBJ2-3
d_call: -
cdr3_aa: CVISDDWPNQPQYF
cdr3_nt: TGTGTCATCAGTGATGATTGGCCCAATCAGCCCCAGTATTTT

v_call: TRBV3-1
clone_size: -
j_call: TRBJ2-6
d_call: -
cdr3_aa: CASSADGSGANVLTF
cdr3_nt: TGTGCCAGCAGCGCCGACGGCTCTGGGGCCAACGTCCTGACTTTC

v_call: TRBV11-2
clone_size: -
j_call: TRBJ2-1
d_call: TRBD2
cdr3_aa: CASRLAGLGNEQFF
cdr3_nt: TGTGCCAGCAGATTAGCGGGATTGGGGAATGAGCAGTTCTTC

v_call: TRBV7-3
clone_size: -
j_call: TRBJ2-1
d_call: TRBD2
cdr3_aa: CASSLVGSGRVSSYNKQFF
cdr3_nt: TGTGCCAGCAGCTTAGTTGGTAGCGGGAGGGTGAGCTCCTACAATAAGCAGTTCTTC

v_call: TRBV29-1
clone_size: -
j_call: TRBJ2-7
d_call: TRBD1
cdr3_aa: CSVTGQGEGIEQYF
cdr3_nt: TGCAGCGTCACGGGACAGGGTGAGGGTATCGAGCAGTACTTC

v_call: TRBV7-9
clone_size: -
j_call: TRBJ1-2
d_call: -
cdr3_aa: CAGGYGYTF
cdr3_nt: TGTGCCGGTGGCTATGGCTACACCTTC

v_call: TRBV29-1
clone_size: -
j_call: TRBJ1-1
d_call: -
cdr3_aa: CSALLNTEAFF
cdr3_nt: TGCAGCGCACTACTGAACACTGAAGCTTTCTTT

v_call: TRBV11-2
clone_size: -
j_call: TRBJ1-2
d_call: TRBD1
cdr3_aa: CACSLGGGVDGYTF
cdr3_nt: TGTGCCTGCAGCTTAGGAGGGGGCGTAGATGGCTACACCTTC

v_call: TRBV27
clone_size: -
j_call: TRBJ1-2
d_call: -
cdr3_aa: CASSPGTRFGYTF
cdr3_nt: TGTGCCAGCAGTCCCGGGACACGGTTTGGCTACACCTTC

v_call: TRBV6-2/TRBV6-3
clone_size: -
j_call: TRBJ2-7
d_call: TRBD2
cdr3_aa: CASSYRGVAGIYEQYF
cdr3_nt: TGTGCCAGCAGTTACCGAGGGGTAGCGGGAATCTACGAGCAGTACTTC

v_call: TRBV20-1
clone_size: -
j_call: TRBJ2-5
d_call: -
cdr3_aa: CSARDDGGARAETQYF
cdr3_nt: TGCAGTGCTAGAGATGATGGGGGGGCGAGGGCGGAGACCCAGTACTTC

v_call: TRBV4-1
clone_size: few
j_call: TRBJ2-7
d_call: -
cdr3_aa: CASSQDRGTGMRYEQYF
cdr3_nt: TGCGCCAGCAGCCAAGATCGGGGGACCGGGATGCGTTACGAGCAGTACTTC

v_call: TRBV20-1
clone_size: -
j_call: TRBJ2-7
d_call: TRBD2
cdr3_aa: CSARGGSLAGGNYNEQYF
cdr3_nt: TGCAGTGCTAGAGGGGGATCGCTAGCGGGAGGGAATTACAATGAGCAGTACTTC

v_call: TRBV27
clone_size: few
j_call: TRBJ2-7
d_call: TRBD2
cdr3_aa: CASSFSLSGGAYEQYF
cdr3_nt: TGTGCCAGCAGTTTTAGTCTATCCGGGGGGGCCTACGAGCAGTACTTC

v_call: TRBV7-9
clone_size: -
j_call: TRBJ2-7
d_call: -
cdr3_aa: CASSLAGPRVNSYEQYF
cdr3_nt: TGTGCCAGCAGCTTAGCAGGCCCCAGGGTAAACTCCTACGAGCAGTACTTC

v_call: TRBV12-3/TRBV12-4
clone_size: few
j_call: TRBJ1-2
d_call: TRBD1
cdr3_aa: CASSIDRGIGYTF
cdr3_nt: TGTGCCAGCAGCATCGACAGGGGGATTGGCTACACCTTC

v_call: TRBV3-1
clone_size: few
j_call: TRBJ2-4
d_call: -
cdr3_aa: CASSQYRKNIQYF
cdr3_nt: TGTGCCAGCAGCCAATACAGGAAAAACATTCAGTACTTC

v_call: TRBV28
clone_size: few
j_call: TRBJ2-7
d_call: -
cdr3_aa: CASSPAGLVPYEQYF
cdr3_nt: TGTGCCAGCAGCCCTGCCGGATTAGTCCCCTACGAGCAGTACTTC

v_call: TRBV20-1
clone_size: -
j_call: TRBJ1-4
d_call: -
cdr3_aa: CSARTPGVYEKLFF
cdr3_nt: TGCAGTGCTCGCACGCCGGGTGTCTATGAAAAACTGTTTTTT

v_call: TRBV12-3/TRBV12-4
clone_size: -
j_call: TRBJ1-2
d_call: -
cdr3_aa: CASSLQIYGYTF
cdr3_nt: TGTGCCAGCAGTTTACAGATTTATGGCTACACCTTC

v_call: TRBV10-3
clone_size: few
j_call: TRBJ2-7
d_call: -
cdr3_aa: CAISGAGVSYEQYF
cdr3_nt: TGTGCCATCAGTGGGGCAGGGGTTAGCTACGAGCAGTACTTC

v_call: TRBV7-9
clone_size: once
j_call: TRBJ2-7
d_call: -
cdr3_aa: CASSLAVNGNYEQYF
cdr3_nt: TGTGCCAGCAGCTTAGCTGTAAACGGTAACTACGAGCAGTACTTC